This T cell receptor beta chain came from a study of blood T cells in healthy people across ages. Together with a sample-barcoded 5' primer, a J-beta primer mix was included in a second PCR lasting about 6 to 11 cycles. A single record per CDR3 protein comes from TCRdb applying MiXCR to the 5' RACE reads. The data show 1.5 million to 2 million distinct CDR3 sequences, roughly 28% seen once. The CDR3 consists of 14 residues. CDR1 and CDR2 from the germline V gene are LGHNA and YNFKEQ. Trimming removed 6 bases from V and 3 bases from J, with 12 bases in between. This clonotype was obtained from a woman aged 25-40 years in good health. V is TRBV4-2 and J is TRBJ1-5; D is perhaps TRBD1 (6 bases). Sequenced sample: blood. CDR3 sequence: CASRQTGNNQPQHF. The CDR3 DNA reads as TGTGCCAGCAGGCAAACAGGGAACAATCAGCCCCAGCATTTT.